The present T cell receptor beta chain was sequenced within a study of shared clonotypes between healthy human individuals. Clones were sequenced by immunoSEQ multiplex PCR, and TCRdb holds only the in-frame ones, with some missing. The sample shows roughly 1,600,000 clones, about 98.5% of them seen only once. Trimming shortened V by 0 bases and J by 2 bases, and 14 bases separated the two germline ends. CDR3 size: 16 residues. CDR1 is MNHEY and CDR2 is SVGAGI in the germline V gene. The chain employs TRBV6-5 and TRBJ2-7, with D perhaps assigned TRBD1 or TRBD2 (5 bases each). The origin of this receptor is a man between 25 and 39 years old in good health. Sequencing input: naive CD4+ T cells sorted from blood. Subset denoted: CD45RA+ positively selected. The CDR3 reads CASSYSGAPGPYEQYF. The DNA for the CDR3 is TGTGCCAGCAGTTACTCCGGGGCCCCCGGGCCCTACGAGCAGTACTTC.